One sample yielded the 19 T cell receptor beta chains listed below, sequenced in a study of pediatric ulcerative colitis. Here immunoSEQ multiplex PCR was the method, and the copy in TCRdb shows in-frame clones only, minus some. This sample has roughly 54,000 clones; 80% to 90% occur once, and the top ten carry roughly 1.5%. Sequencing input: blood. Every receptor here comes from a boy between 10 and 17 years old who was a control in a study of pediatric ulcerative colitis.

The chain uses TRBV19 and TRBJ2-7; tentative D call: TRBD1 (5 bases). The germline CDR1 and CDR2 sequences are LNHDA and SQIVND (reference sequence). This CDR3 is built from 13 residues. V was pared by 3 bases and J by 8 bases, with 14 bases between. CDR3 residues: CASSIGAGRQQYF. The DNA for the CDR3 is TGTGCCAGTAGTATTGGGGCAGGTCGGCAGCAGTACTTC.

CDR3 nucleotides: TGTGCCAGCAGCGTAGTGGGCGGACGCACAGATACGCAGTATTTT. Its protein product is CASSVVGGRTDTQYF. The chain links TRBV9 to TRBJ2-3; D gene ambiguous. Deletions cut 0 bases from V and 1 base from J, with 9 bases between. Germline CDR1 SGDLS, CDR2 YYNGEE. The length of the CDR3 is 15 residues. Using reference TRBV9 and TRBJ2-3 for the parts outside the CDR3, the full variable domain is DSGVTQTPKHLITATGQRVTLRCSPRSGDLSVYWYQQSLDQGLQFLIQYYNGEERAKGNILERFSAQQFPDLHSELNLSSLELGDSALYFCASSVVGGRTDTQYFGPGTRLTVL.

The chain uses TRBV9 and TRBJ2-1; tentatively, D is TRBD2 (7 bases). Germline V gene data show CDR1 as SGDLS and CDR2 as YYNGEE. The germline V and J ends were trimmed by 0 bases and 8 bases, with 18 bases remaining between them. This CDR3 region has 16 residues. In DNA form, the CDR3 reads TGTGCCAGCAGCGTAGCTCAGGGGAGGGCCGGTGATGAGCAGTTCTTC. Amino acid sequence: CASSVAQGRAGDEQFF.

The J gene is TRBJ2-7, the V gene TRBV6-1; weak D call: TRBD1 (5 bases). The V and J ends lost 6 bases and 6 bases respectively, with 21 bases between them. The length of the CDR3 is 15 residues. CDR1 is MNHNS and CDR2 is SASEGT in the germline V gene. CDR3 bases: TGTGCCAGCAGAGACGGCTCAGGGTATAAGCCCGAGCAGTACTTC. The encoded protein is CASRDGSGYKPEQYF.

The J gene is TRBJ1-2, the V gene TRBV5-1; TRBD1 matches at 8 bases. Germline CDR1 is SGHRS and CDR2 is YFSETQ. J gave up 7 bases and V 5 bases, and 1 base lay outside the gene matches. CDR3 length equals 11 residues. CDR3 bases: TGCGCCAGCAGGGACAGGGCTGGCTACACCTTC. Its protein product is CASRDRAGYTF.

This clone was detected a few times. This chain's CDR3 is CATSRDIQVGEQYF. DNA of the CDR3: TGTGCCACCAGCAGAGATATACAGGTGGGCGAGCAGTACTTC. V usage is TRBV15 and J usage is TRBJ2-7; D might be TRBD1 (5 bases). Germline CDR1 reads LNHNV; CDR2 reads YYDKDF (reference sequence). The CDR3 sequence is 14 residues long. V was trimmed by 0 bases and J by 6 bases, leaving 12 bases between them.

The chain is built from TRBV27 and TRBJ2-7, with D tentatively TRBD1 (6 bases). Per the germline V gene, CDR1 is MNHEY and CDR2 is SMNVEV (reference sequence). There are 16 residues in the CDR3. The V end was cut by 0 bases, the J end by 4 bases, with 16 bases between. The CDR3 loop reads CASSLSNRASGYEQYF. CDR3 bases: TGTGCCAGCAGTTTATCCAACAGGGCGTCGGGATACGAGCAGTACTTC.

V usage is TRBV27 and J usage is TRBJ2-2, with a tentative D call TRBD2 (7 bases). This CDR3 spans 16 amino acids. Germline lookup yields CDR1 MNHEY and CDR2 SMNVEV (reference sequence). Deletions cut 0 bases from V and 3 bases from J, with 11 bases between. In DNA, the CDR3 is TGTGCCAGCAGTTTATCGGGGGGGCTTGACACCGGGGAGCTGTTTTTT. Protein product: CASSLSGGLDTGELFF.

The V gene is TRBV9, the J gene TRBJ1-2, with a possible D match to TRBD1 (5 bases). V was cut by 4 bases and J by 0 bases, with 16 bases left in between. This CDR3 region has 16 residues. Germline V gene sequence: CDR1 SGDLS, CDR2 YYNGEE. Written as DNA, the CDR3 is TGTGCCAGCAGCCGGGACCCCTACCCGACTAACTATGGCTACACCTTC. Its protein product is CASSRDPYPTNYGYTF.

The V gene is TRBV25-1, the J gene TRBJ2-7; D ambiguous. Trimming left V 7 bases short and J 5 bases short, with 9 bases between. This CDR3 is 11 amino acids long. CDR1 is MGHDK and CDR2 is SYGVNS in the germline V gene. The CDR3 protein is CASKAIDEQYF. The DNA of the CDR3 is TGTGCCAGCAAAGCGATCGACGAGCAGTACTTC.

The gene calls are TRBV7-8 and TRBJ1-1; D is undetermined. The CDR3 length is 17 residues. Trimming cost V 1 base and J 0 bases, with 15 bases left between them. Per the germline V gene, CDR1 is SGHVS and CDR2 is FQNEAQ. The CDR3, as DNA: TGTGCCAGCAGCTTAGTCGGGCGGGAGACTCTGAACACTGAAGCTTTCTTT. Protein sequence: CASSLVGRETLNTEAFF.

The chain recombines TRBV6-5 with TRBJ2-1; 10 bases fit TRBD1. This CDR3 comprises 13 residues. The V gene's germline CDR1 is MNHEY and CDR2 SVGAGI. V gave up 7 bases and J gave up 7 bases; unmatched junction bases: 4. Written as DNA, the CDR3 is TGTGCCAGCACCAGGACAGGGGGAAATGAGCAGTTCTTC. Its protein product is CASTRTGGNEQFF.

This chain uses TRBV7-9 with TRBJ2-7; D unresolved. CDR1 SEHNR and CDR2 FQNEAQ come from the germline V gene (reference sequence). V was trimmed by 8 bases and J by 4 bases, leaving 12 bases between them. The CDR3 has 12 amino acids. The CDR3 sequence: CASSQGPYEQYF. CDR3 nucleotide sequence: TGTGCCAGCTCCCAAGGGCCTTACGAGCAGTACTTC.

The chain recombines TRBV30 with TRBJ2-7, with 9 bases lining up with TRBD1. The trim removed 3 bases at V and 5 bases at J, leaving 8 bases unmatched. The CDR3 is 14 residues long. Germline CDR1 reads GTSNPN; CDR2 reads SVGIG (reference sequence). The CDR3 DNA is TGTGCCTGGAGCCTAGGACAGGGGAGACACGAGCAGTACTTC. Its translation: CAWSLGQGRHEQYF.

The CDR3 DNA reads as TGTGCCAGCTCACGATCGAACGGCGCCTACGAGCAGTACTTC. This codes for CASSRSNGAYEQYF. This rearrangement joins TRBV18 to TRBJ2-7; unclear D gene. Germline V gene data show CDR1 as KGHSH and CDR2 as LQKENI. The length of the CDR3 is 14 residues. Deletions cut 4 bases from V and 2 bases from J, with 12 bases between.

The chain uses TRBV7-3 and TRBJ2-1, with D possibly TRBD2 on 6 matching bases. V lost 4 bases and J 9 bases, leaving 10 bases between the germline ends. The germline V gene encodes CDR1 SGHTA and CDR2 FQGTGA. This CDR3 has 12 amino acids. The CDR3 nucleotides read TGTGCCAGCAGCTCACAAGCGGGTGAGCAGTTCTTC. It yields the protein CASSSQAGEQFF. Looking up the rest from reference TRBV7-3 and TRBJ2-1 gives the full variable domain: GAGVSQTPSNKVTEKGKYVELRCDPISGHTALYWYRQSLGQGPEFLIYFQGTGAADDSGLPNDRFFAVRPEGSVSTLKIQRTERGDSAVYLCASSSQAGEQFFGPGTRLTVL.

This clone has more than one count but fewer than ten. The chain carries TRBV5-1 and TRBJ1-2, with D unresolved. Germline values: CDR1 SGHRS, CDR2 YFSETQ. The CDR3 is 15 residues long. V was shortened by 0 bases and J by 1 base, with 10 bases between the two germline ends. The CDR3 region is CASSLAASFNYGYTF. The CDR3 DNA is TGCGCCAGCAGCTTGGCCGCTAGTTTTAACTATGGCTACACCTTC.

This clone appeared once. V gene TRBV2 combines with J gene TRBJ2-7, with D maybe TRBD1 (5 bases). The CDR3 sequence is 18 residues long. V shed 6 bases and J shed 0 bases, with 24 bases lying between them. Germline CDR1 and CDR2: SNHLY and FYNNEI. CDR3 sequence reads: CASRPRQGITLSSYEQYF. The CDR3 bases are TGTGCCAGCAGGCCCCGGCAGGGTATAACCTTGAGCTCCTACGAGCAGTACTTC. Combining the CDR3 with reference TRBV2 and TRBJ2-7 gives the whole variable domain EPEVTQTPSHQVTQMGQEVILRCVPISNHLYFYWYRQILGQKVEFLVSFYNNEISEKSEIFDDQFSVERPDGSNFTLKIRSTKLEDSAMYFCASRPRQGITLSSYEQYFGPGTRLTVT.

This rearrangement joins TRBV5-1 to TRBJ1-2; TRBD1 agrees at 7 bases. The length of the CDR3 is 14 residues. Germline trimming cut 4 bases from V and 7 bases from J; bases unmatched to any gene: 10. CDR1 is SGHRS, CDR2 YFSETQ, per germline. This CDR3 reads CASSTTTGLAGYTF. The CDR3 bases are TGCGCCAGCAGCACCACGACAGGGCTGGCTGGCTACACCTTC. Full variable domain (outside the CDR3, taken from reference TRBV5-1 and TRBJ1-2): KAGVTQTPRYLIKTRGQQVTLSCSPISGHRSVSWYQQTPGQGLQFLFEYFSETQRNKGNFPGRFSGRQFSNSRSEMNVSTLELGDSALYLCASSTTTGLAGYTFGSGTRLTVV.